The present T cell receptor (beta chain) was sequenced within a study of blood T cells in healthy people across ages (dated by TCRdb to about 2015). Study-level background: In model experiments, template switching captured about one uniquely barcoded TCR beta cDNA molecule for every two T cells. The study measured age-related changes in TCR beta repertoire diversity using deep sequencing normalized with unique cDNA molecular identifiers. The study analyzed two additional independent replicas of 1 million unique cDNA reads from the same blood draw for two donors, one aged 18 to 30 and one aged 80 or older. The donors were divided into four age groups: young (average around 15 years), middle-aged (about 40), aged (under 70) and long-lived (roughly 82). Donors of different ages were randomly distributed across sequencing lanes to avoid experimental bias.

A word on this clonotype: Its antigen remains undetermined. Nothing much larger sits one base from this clone, and base qualities are not available.

Library preparation used 5' RACE. These reads were obtained on an Illumina HiSeq 2500. A second PCR of roughly 6 to 11 cycles was run with a J-beta primer mix and a sample-barcoded 5' primer. Each TCR beta cDNA molecule received a unique molecular identifier from a template-switch 5' adaptor carrying 12 random nucleotides. Each sample yielded at least 3 million CDR3-containing paired-end reads. The Mint cDNA synthesis kit, primed by a TRBC-specific oligonucleotide, was used to synthesize first-strand cDNA from all RNA. Following uracil-DNA glycosylase treatment, a first 18-cycle PCR with universal primers M1SS and BC2_uni_R was performed on all cDNA. The study's processing was this. For normalization, 1 million high-quality reads were randomly selected from each sample, with every read carrying a distinct molecular identifier. Reads sharing molecular identifiers were discarded rather than binned into consensus sequences. MiTCR, set to a Q25 quality threshold and the strictest error-elimination algorithm, was used for CDR3 identification, clonotype clustering and error correction. Lower-bound total TCR beta diversity was estimated with a nonparametric unseen species model using Euler transformation. TCRdb reanalyzed the raw reads on its own, using fastp at Q25 for trimming and MiXCR for clone calling, and kept in-frame beta chains. Each record represents a unique CDR3 protein, reported with the most common genes and DNA among its rows. These V and J calls are TCRdb output, not the study's own analysis. For this sample the table gives about 1.4 million distinct CDR3 sequences, of which approximately 59% were detected only once. The leading ten clones occupy over 5% of the sample.

Broader findings and caveats from the paper: Because profiling used bulk unsorted PBMCs, naive and antigen-experienced compartments could not be compared conclusively. Compared with the aged group, the long-lived group had more naive CD4+ T cells, fewer expanded clones and increased TCR diversity, suggesting age selection. The CMV infection status of donors was not known, potentially confounding age-related changes in expanded clonotypes. The percentage of naive T cells measured by flow cytometry correlated strongly with observed TCR beta diversity. Observed TCR beta diversity per million T cells fell roughly linearly with age, and a significant reduction was already apparent by age approximately 40. Estimates of total diversity based on one million sequenced T cells were considered lower bounds and underestimates.

From its cysteine to its phenylalanine, the CDR3 spans 17 amino acids. Kept here is only the CDR3 DNA, which spans 51 bases and is read in frame from base 1. V and J are trimmed by 3 bases and 3 bases, and the gene matches miss 8 bases of the junction. The CDR1 and CDR2 encoded by the germline V gene are SGHAT and FQNNGV. Systemically healthy Caucasian individuals from Russia, 39 in total and aged roughly 6 to 100 years, were included as donors. Around 10 milliliters of peripheral blood were collected from each donor into EDTA-treated Vacutainer tubes. Ficoll-Paque density-gradient centrifugation was used to isolate PBMCs, with at least 7 million obtained per sample. Trizol reagent was used to extract total RNA from PBMCs, with at least 5.5 micrograms per sample. For every donor, flow cytometry on a PBMC aliquot measured the percentage of naive CD45RAhigh/CD27high T cells.

The sequence joins TRBV11-2 to TRBJ2-2, with 9 bases aligning to TRBD1. The material sequenced was blood. The clonotype was recovered from a man younger than 35 in good health. The CDR3 loop reads CASSLTPGQGDTGELFF. The DNA reads TGTGCCAGCAGCTTGACTCCGGGACAGGGTGACACCGGGGAGCTGTTTTTT.